Presented here are 8 T cell receptor beta chains from one specimen sequenced in a study of blood T cell repertoires in COVID-19. The assay was immunoSEQ multiplex PCR, and TCRdb's table has in-frame clones only and misses some. The sample yields hundreds of thousands of clones, about nine tenths seen once. The source material was PBMCs or T cells enriched from blood (not recorded which). The source is a woman in her fifties or sixties who had recovered from COVID-19.

The chain links TRBV9 to TRBJ1-1, with no clear D. The CDR3 runs 14 residues. Trimming cost V 4 bases and J 3 bases, with 13 bases left between them. Germline V lookup: CDR1 SGDLS, CDR2 YYNGEE. In DNA form, the CDR3 reads TGTGCCAGCAGCTGGGCCCCGAGGGACACTGAAGCTTTCTTT. Its protein is CASSWAPRDTEAFF.

The chain has TRBV14 and TRBJ2-1, with 12 bases fitting TRBD2. V lost 1 base, J lost 0 bases, and 4 bases stayed unmatched. The CDR3 covers 18 residues. Germline V gives CDR1 SGHDN, CDR2 FVKESK. The CDR3 spells CASSQGLAGGSSYNEQFF. In DNA, the CDR3 is TGTGCCAGCAGCCAAGGTCTAGCGGGGGGGAGCTCCTACAATGAGCAGTTCTTC.

This chain uses TRBV5-4 with TRBJ1-2; 9 bases agree with TRBD1. Trimming took 4 bases from V and 5 from J; bases not matched to a gene: 6. The CDR3 extends over 14 amino acids. Germline CDR1 is SGHNT and CDR2 is YYREEE (reference sequence). CDR3 DNA sequence: TGTGCCAGCAGCAGCGGGACAGGGATTTATGGCTACACCTTC. Translation: CASSSGTGIYGYTF.

This chain uses TRBV5-1 with TRBJ2-2; possible D gene TRBD2, 7 bases. Deletions cut 4 bases from V and 4 bases from J, with 11 bases between. The CDR3 extends over 14 amino acids. The germline V gene has CDR1 SGHRS and CDR2 YFSETQ. The CDR3 spells CASSGGGGTGELFF. The CDR3 DNA follows: TGCGCCAGCAGCGGGGGAGGGGGCACCGGGGAGCTGTTTTTT.

This clone has a single count. This chain links TRBV28 with TRBJ1-2; D ambiguous. The CDR3 spans 13 residues. CDR1 and CDR2 (germline): MDHEN, SYDVKM. Trimming shortened V by 3 bases and J by 8 bases, and 13 bases separated the two germline ends. In DNA, the CDR3 is TGTGCCAGCAGTTTGCTAGAGGATCGGGGCTACACCTTC. This encodes CASSLLEDRGYTF.

This clone has just a few counts. The chain carries TRBV4-1 and TRBJ1-5; no firm D call. V shed 0 bases and J shed 2 bases, with 8 bases lying between them. The CDR3 runs 15 residues. CDR1 and CDR2 (germline): MGHRA, YSYEKL. CDR3 DNA: TGCGCCAGCAGCCAAGACGTACGGGGCAATCAGCCCCAGCATTTT. Amino acid sequence: CASSQDVRGNQPQHF.

The CDR3: CASRGARGETQYF. As DNA, the CDR3 is TGTGCCAGCAGGGGGGCCCGGGGAGAGACCCAGTACTTC. V usage is TRBV25-1 and J usage is TRBJ2-5; D is possibly TRBD1 (6 bases). This CDR3 contains 13 residues. The germline V and J ends were trimmed by 6 bases and 4 bases, with 12 bases remaining between them. CDR1 and CDR2 (germline): MGHDK, SYGVNS.

This clone was observed a single time. This same CDR3 is encoded by further DNA sequences in the sample. The chain employs TRBV5-1 and TRBJ1-1, with 8 positions matching TRBD1. The junction had 2 bases not matched to a gene; V was cut back by 2 bases and J by 2 bases. Looked up from germline, CDR1 is SGHRS and CDR2 is YFSETQ. This CDR3 comprises 14 residues. The CDR3 loop reads CASSFPGGNTEAFF. The DNA of the CDR3 is TGCGCCAGCAGCTTTCCAGGGGGCAACACTGAAGCTTTCTTT. Complete variable domain (other parts from reference TRBV5-1 and TRBJ1-1): KAGVTQTPRYLIKTRGQQVTLSCSPISGHRSVSWYQQTPGQGLQFLFEYFSETQRNKGNFPGRFSGRQFSNSRSEMNVSTLELGDSALYLCASSFPGGNTEAFFGQGTRLTVV.